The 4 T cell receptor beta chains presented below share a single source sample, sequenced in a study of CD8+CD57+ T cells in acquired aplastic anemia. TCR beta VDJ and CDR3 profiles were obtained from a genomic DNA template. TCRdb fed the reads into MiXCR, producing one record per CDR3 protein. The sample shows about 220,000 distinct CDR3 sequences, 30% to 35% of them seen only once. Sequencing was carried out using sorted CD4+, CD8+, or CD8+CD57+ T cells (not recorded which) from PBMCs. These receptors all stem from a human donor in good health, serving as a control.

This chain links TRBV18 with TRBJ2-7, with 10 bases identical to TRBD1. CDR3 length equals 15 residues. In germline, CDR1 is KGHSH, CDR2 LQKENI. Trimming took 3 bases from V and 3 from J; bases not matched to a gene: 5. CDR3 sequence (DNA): TGTGCCAGCTCACCTATTGGGACAGGGGTCTACGAGCAGTACTTC. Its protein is CASSPIGTGVYEQYF.

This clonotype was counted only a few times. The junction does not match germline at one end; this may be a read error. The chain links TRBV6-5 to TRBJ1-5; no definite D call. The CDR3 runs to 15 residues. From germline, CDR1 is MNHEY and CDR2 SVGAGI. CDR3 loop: CAGSSVSGGNQPQHF. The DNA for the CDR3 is TGTGCCGGCAGTTCTGTTTCGGGTGGCAATCAGCCCCAGCATTTT.

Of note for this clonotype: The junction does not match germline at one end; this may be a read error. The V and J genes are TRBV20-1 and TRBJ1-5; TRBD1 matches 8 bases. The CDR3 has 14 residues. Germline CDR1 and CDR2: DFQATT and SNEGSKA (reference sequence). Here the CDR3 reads CGARRPGGEQPQHF. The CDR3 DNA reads TGTGGTGCCCGCCGCCCAGGGGGCGAACAGCCCCAGCATTTT.

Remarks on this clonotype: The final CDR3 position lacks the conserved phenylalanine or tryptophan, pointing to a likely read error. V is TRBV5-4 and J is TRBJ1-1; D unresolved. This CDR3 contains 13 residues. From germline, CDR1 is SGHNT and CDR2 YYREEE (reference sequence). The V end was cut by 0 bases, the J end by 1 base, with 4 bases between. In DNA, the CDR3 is TGTGCCAGCAGCTTGGACCGGAACACTGAAGCTTTCTCT. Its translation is CASSLDRNTEAFS.